This is a list of T cell receptor beta chains from one sample in a study of identifying expanded T cells in peripheral blood. Only in-frame clones appear in the TCRdb table, and some are missing; sequencing was by immunoSEQ multiplex PCR. This sample yields approximately 110,000 clones, of which about 89% are seen a single time; roughly 17% belongs to the top ten. Material: blood. The receptor set was obtained from a person aged 18 to 69 in good health. Each CDR3 is given without its conserved first and last residue. Fields, in order: clone size, V gene, J gene, CDR3 protein. Rows may omit the clone size; those that give it use once, few, many or a size class.

>.|TRBV20-1|TRBJ1-2
SAPRYGYT
>.|TRBV6-8|TRBJ2-7
ASSHDLRCEQY
>.|TRBV7-8|TRBJ2-3
ASSWSEAEVPASTDTQY
>.|TRBV5-1|TRBJ1-1
ASSLRPPPRNTEAF
>.|TRBV2|TRBJ2-5
ASNKGAGETQY
>.|TRBV29-1|TRBJ1-3
SVAVGNTIY
>.|TRBV5-1|TRBJ1-1
ASSWSGGNTEAF
>few|TRBV10-1|TRBJ2-2
ASKDGTGDTGELF
>.|TRBV5-4|TRBJ1-1
ASSKEGYLGIEAF
>once|TRBV6-5|TRBJ2-7
ASSYRQGLAYEQY
>.|TRBV7-9|TRBJ1-5
ASSPGTGVGNQPQH
>.|TRBV11-2|TRBJ2-2
ASSLLAGSNTGELF
>.|TRBV4-2|TRBJ2-5
ASSQGGGSGTQY
>.|TRBV5-4|TRBJ1-3
ASSLGQPYSGNTIY
>.|TRBV19|TRBJ1-1
ASSLTGNTEAF
>.|TRBV6-5|TRBJ2-7
ASSLKNRGHGEQY
>.|TRBV7-8|TRBJ1-1
ASSLIGGSTPTEAF
>.|TRBV30|TRBJ2-5
AWSVSRRGDRQETQY
>once|TRBV5-4|TRBJ1-1
ASSLARENTEAF
>.|TRBV15|TRBJ1-5
ATSRDPGGNQPQH
>.|TRBV2|TRBJ2-5
ASSEAGASGGFQETQY
>.|TRBV7-7|TRBJ2-2
ASSPAGTGVTGELF
>once|TRBV5-1|TRBJ1-1
ASSSEGTGVKAF
>once|TRBV4-3|TRBJ2-6
ASSQVPSGGASSGANVLT
>.|TRBV6-1|TRBJ2-1
ASSRPGKHGPEQF
>.|TRBV30|TRBJ2-7
AWSEGLISYEQY
>.|TRBV11-3|TRBJ1-2
ASSPRQPRFGYT
>.|TRBV2|TRBJ1-2
ASSGTGGAGNGYT